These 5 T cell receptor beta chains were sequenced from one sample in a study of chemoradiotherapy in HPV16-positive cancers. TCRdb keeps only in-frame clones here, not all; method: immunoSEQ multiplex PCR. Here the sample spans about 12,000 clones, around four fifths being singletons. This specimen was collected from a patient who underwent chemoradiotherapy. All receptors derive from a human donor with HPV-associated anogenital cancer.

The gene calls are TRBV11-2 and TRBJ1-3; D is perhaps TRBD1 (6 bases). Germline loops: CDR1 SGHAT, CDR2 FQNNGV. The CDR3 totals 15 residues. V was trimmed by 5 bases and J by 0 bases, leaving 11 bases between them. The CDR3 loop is CASSQQGASGNTIYF. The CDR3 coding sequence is TGTGCCAGCAGCCAACAGGGAGCCTCTGGAAACACCATATATTTT.

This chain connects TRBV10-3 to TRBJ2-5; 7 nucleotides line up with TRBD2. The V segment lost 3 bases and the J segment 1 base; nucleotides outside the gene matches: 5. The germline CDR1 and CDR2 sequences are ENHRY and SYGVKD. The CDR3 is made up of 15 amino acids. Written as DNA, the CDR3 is TGTGCCATCAGTGATTCCGGGGGGACCCAAGAGACCCAGTACTTC. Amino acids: CAISDSGGTQETQYF.

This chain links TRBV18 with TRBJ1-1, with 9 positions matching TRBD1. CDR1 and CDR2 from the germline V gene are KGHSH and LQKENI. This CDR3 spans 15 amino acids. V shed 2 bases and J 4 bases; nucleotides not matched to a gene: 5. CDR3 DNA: TGTGCCAGCTCACCAATCGGACAGGGGATCACTGAAGCTTTCTTT. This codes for CASSPIGQGITEAFF.

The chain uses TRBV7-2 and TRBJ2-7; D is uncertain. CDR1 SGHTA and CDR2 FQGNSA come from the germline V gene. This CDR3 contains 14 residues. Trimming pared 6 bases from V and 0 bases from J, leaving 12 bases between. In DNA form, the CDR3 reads TGTGCCAGCAGGTTCCGGCAGAGCTCCTACGAGCAGTACTTC. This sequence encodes CASRFRQSSYEQYF.

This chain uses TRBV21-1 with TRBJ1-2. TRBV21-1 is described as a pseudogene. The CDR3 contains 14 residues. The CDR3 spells CASSKGYKNYGYTF. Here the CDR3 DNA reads TGTGCCAGCAGCAAAGGCTACAAAAACTATGGCTACACCTTC.